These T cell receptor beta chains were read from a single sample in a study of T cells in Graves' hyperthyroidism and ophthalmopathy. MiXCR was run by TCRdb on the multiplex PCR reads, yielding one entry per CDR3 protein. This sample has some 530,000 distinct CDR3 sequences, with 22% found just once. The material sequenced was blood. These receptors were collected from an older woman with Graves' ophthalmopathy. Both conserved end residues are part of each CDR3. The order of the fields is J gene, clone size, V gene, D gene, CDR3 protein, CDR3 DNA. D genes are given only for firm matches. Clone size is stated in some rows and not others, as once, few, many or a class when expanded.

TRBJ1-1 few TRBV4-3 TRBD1 CASSQDEGAIEAFF TGCGCCAGCAGCCAAGATGAGGGGGCGATTGAAGCTTTCTTT
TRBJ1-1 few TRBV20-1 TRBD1 CSVLSGQGRTEAFF TGCAGTGTATTATCAGGACAGGGAAGGACTGAAGCTTTCTTT
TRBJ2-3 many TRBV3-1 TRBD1 CASSPGQGGGTQYF TGTGCCAGCAGCCCGGGACAGGGAGGCGGTACGCAGTATTTT
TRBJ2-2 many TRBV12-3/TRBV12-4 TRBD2 CASRRATGGGELFF TGTGCCAGCAGACGGGCTACGGGGGGCGGGGAGCTGTTTTTT
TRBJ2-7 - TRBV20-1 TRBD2 CSAPWGGSSYEQYF TGCAGTGCGCCCTGGGGGGGGAGCTCCTACGAGCAGTACTTC
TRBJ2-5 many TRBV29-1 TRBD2 CSHGLAGGERETQYF TGCAGCCACGGACTAGCGGGAGGGGAGCGAGAGACCCAGTACTTC
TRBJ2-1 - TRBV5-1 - CASSLASSRGFNEQFF TGCGCCAGCAGCTTGGCTAGCTCCCGCGGCTTCAATGAGCAGTTCTTC
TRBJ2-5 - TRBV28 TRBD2 CASSLGTSGSTKYF TGTGCCAGCAGTCTCGGGACTAGCGGGAGTACAAAGTACTTC
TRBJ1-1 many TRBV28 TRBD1 CASSFSQAGGGAFF TGTGCCAGCAGTTTTTCTCAGGCAGGGGGGGGAGCTTTCTTT
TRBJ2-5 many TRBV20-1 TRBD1 CSTGTGSGQETQYF TGCAGTACCGGGACAGGCAGTGGGCAAGAGACCCAGTACTTC
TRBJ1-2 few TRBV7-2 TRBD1 CASSSIGQGIRGYTF TGTGCCAGCAGCTCAATTGGACAGGGGATACGGGGCTACACCTTC
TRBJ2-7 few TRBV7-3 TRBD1 CASSAPRTGFRFEQYF TGTGCCAGCAGCGCGCCCAGGACAGGCTTTCGTTTCGAGCAGTACTTC
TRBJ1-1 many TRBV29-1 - CSVDKGEVNTEAFF TGCAGCGTCGATAAGGGGGAGGTAAACACTGAAGCTTTCTTT
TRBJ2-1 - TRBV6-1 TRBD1 CASTKGTGAYEQFF TGTGCCAGCACAAAAGGGACAGGGGCCTACGAGCAGTTCTTC
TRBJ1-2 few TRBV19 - CASSRGSLGYGYTF TGTGCCAGTAGTAGGGGTTCTTTGGGCTATGGCTACACCTTC
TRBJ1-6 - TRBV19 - CASSYMPGNSPLHF TGTGCCAGTAGTTACATGCCGGGGAATTCACCCCTCCACTTT
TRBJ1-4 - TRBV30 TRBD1 CAWGHGTGDEKLFF TGTGCCTGGGGACATGGGACAGGGGATGAAAAACTGTTTTTT
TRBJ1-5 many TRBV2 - CASSEDAASNQPQHF TGTGCCAGCAGTGAAGATGCAGCCAGCAATCAGCCCCAGCATTTT
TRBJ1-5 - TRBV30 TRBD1 CAWSVGDRTKQPQHF TGTGCCTGGAGTGTAGGGGACAGGACAAAACAGCCCCAGCATTTT
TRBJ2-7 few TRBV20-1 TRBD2 CSAGLAGYEQYF TGCAGTGCTGGACTAGCGGGATACGAGCAGTACTTC
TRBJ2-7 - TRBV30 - CAWNEVASATWEQYF TGTGCCTGGAACGAGGTGGCTAGCGCTACATGGGAGCAGTACTTC
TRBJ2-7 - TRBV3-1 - CASSPGGGVHEQYF TGTGCCAGCAGCCCTGGAGGGGGGGTCCACGAGCAGTACTTC
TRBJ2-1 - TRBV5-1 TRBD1 CASSYDGTGSYNEQFF TGCGCCAGCAGCTATGACGGGACAGGGTCGTACAATGAGCAGTTCTTC
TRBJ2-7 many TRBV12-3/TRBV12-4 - CASSLEGGEQYF TGTGCCAGCAGTTTGGAAGGGGGGGAGCAGTACTTC
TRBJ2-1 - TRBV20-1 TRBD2 CSATEGTSVNNEQFF TGCAGTGCCACAGAAGGGACTAGCGTGAACAATGAGCAGTTCTTC
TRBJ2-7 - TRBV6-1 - CASSRKYEQYF TGTGCCAGCAGCCGGAAATACGAGCAGTACTTC
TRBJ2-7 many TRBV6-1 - CASRGTGTYEQYF TGTGCCAGCAGGGGTACAGGTACCTACGAGCAGTACTTC